These 17 T cell receptor beta chains were all obtained from the same sample, sequenced in a study of blood T cell repertoires in COVID-19. Generated by immunoSEQ multiplex PCR, the TCRdb table keeps only in-frame clones and is missing some. This table has about 280,000 clones, roughly 89% appearing once. The sample comprised peripheral blood. Receptors originate from a woman younger than 45 with active or convalescent COVID-19.

The genes are TRBV27 and TRBJ1-3; no firm D call. The CDR3 is 15 amino acids. Germline V gene lookup returns CDR1 MNHEY and CDR2 SMNVEV (reference sequence). Trimming left V 2 bases short and J 8 bases short, with 16 bases between. The CDR3 DNA is TGTGCCAGCAGTTTAACCCGAGATTTGGAGGACACCATATATTTT. Amino acids: CASSLTRDLEDTIYF.

J is TRBJ2-7 and V is TRBV7-9; 7 nucleotides agree with TRBD1. V shed 2 bases and J 2 bases; nucleotides not matched to a gene: 18. Germline loops: CDR1 SEHNR, CDR2 FQNEAQ (reference sequence). CDR3 size: 19 residues. The CDR3 DNA reads as TGTGCCAGCAGCTTAAAAGGTGTTAGGGGATCAGGGGGTACCTACGAGCAGTACTTC. Its translation: CASSLKGVRGSGGTYEQYF.

V usage is TRBV5-1 and J usage is TRBJ1-4; TRBD1 agrees at 7 bases. The CDR3 sequence is 15 residues long. Germline CDR1 is SGHRS and CDR2 is YFSETQ. The V segment lost 3 bases and the J segment 8 bases; nucleotides outside the gene matches: 10. The CDR3 nucleotides read TGCGCCAGCAGCTCTTTTACAGGGGTGAAGGAAAAACTGTTTTTT. It is translated as CASSSFTGVKEKLFF.

The gene calls are TRBV9 and TRBJ1-2, with TRBD1 matching 7 bases. Germline lookup yields CDR1 SGDLS and CDR2 YYNGEE. This CDR3 spans 14 amino acids. J was trimmed by 6 bases and V by 4 bases; bases with no gene match: 9. CDR3 amino acids: CASSSTGKRDGYTF. The CDR3 coding sequence is TGTGCCAGCAGCTCGACAGGGAAGCGGGATGGCTACACCTTC.

The chain joins TRBV6-2 or TRBV6-3 to TRBJ1-1, with D unresolved. The CDR3 runs 14 residues. V lost 2 bases to trimming and J lost 4 bases, with 11 bases between them. Germline CDR1 reads MNHEY; CDR2 reads SVGEGT. CDR3 region: CASSYKREGTEAFF. CDR3 in DNA: TGTGCCAGCAGTTACAAAAGGGAGGGCACTGAAGCTTTCTTT.

The rearrangement uses TRBV28 and TRBJ1-1; D gene ambiguous. The V gene's germline CDR1 is MDHEN and CDR2 SYDVKM. Trimming left V 3 bases short and J 1 base short, with 6 bases between. CDR3 size: 13 residues. The DNA for the CDR3 is TGTGCCAGCAGTTTTGGGCAGAACACTGAAGCTTTCTTT. It codes for CASSFGQNTEAFF.

This sequence joins TRBV6-5 and TRBJ1-1, with D perhaps TRBD1 (5 bases). From germline, CDR1 is MNHEY and CDR2 SVGAGI. V dropped 5 bases and J dropped 4 bases, with 14 bases sitting between them. The CDR3 has 14 residues. This chain's CDR3 is CASSPIAGFTEAFF. CDR3 sequence (DNA): TGTGCCAGCAGTCCTATAGCAGGGTTCACTGAAGCTTTCTTT.

The chain uses TRBV5-1 and TRBJ1-2; TRBD1 might be the D (5 bases). This CDR3 region has 14 residues. Germline V CDR1 and CDR2: SGHRS, YFSETQ. Deletions cut 0 bases from V and 5 bases from J, with 11 bases between. The CDR3: CASSLEGVGYGYTF. The CDR3 bases are TGCGCCAGCAGCTTGGAAGGGGTTGGGTATGGCTACACCTTC.

The chain is built from TRBV6-5 and TRBJ2-7; the D gene is possibly TRBD2 (5 bases). Germline loops: CDR1 MNHEY, CDR2 SVGAGI. With 8 bases removed from V and 7 bases from J, the gap between germline ends came to 18 bases. This CDR3 spans 13 amino acids. The CDR3 loop is CASRRGGRVEQYF. The CDR3 coding sequence is TGTGCCAGCCGCCGGGGTGGTAGGGTTGAGCAGTACTTC.

J is TRBJ1-5 and V is TRBV28; TRBD1 aligns across 9 bases. Trimming took 6 bases from V and 7 from J; bases not matched to a gene: 10. The V gene's germline CDR1 is MDHEN and CDR2 SYDVKM. This CDR3 comprises 15 residues. The CDR3 protein is CASRYPGQGGQPQHF. The CDR3 DNA follows: TGTGCCAGCAGGTACCCGGGACAGGGAGGCCAGCCCCAGCATTTT.

The sample holds a few counts of this clone. The V gene is TRBV4-2, the J gene TRBJ2-1; 12 nucleotides agree with TRBD2. The germline V gene has CDR1 LGHNA and CDR2 YNFKEQ. The CDR3 loop spans 17 amino acids. Trimming took 3 bases from V and 6 from J; bases not matched to a gene: 9. The CDR3 DNA follows: TGTGCCAGCAGCCAGACGCTAGCGGGGGGGCCCGGCAATGAGCAGTTCTTC. This translates into CASSQTLAGGPGNEQFF.

V is TRBV27 and J is TRBJ2-5; 8 positions match TRBD2. This CDR3 is built from 15 residues. Germline loops: CDR1 MNHEY, CDR2 SMNVEV (reference sequence). The J segment lost 6 bases and the V segment lost 5 bases, leaving 11 bases of the junction unmatched. CDR3 region: CASSLSRGGTQTQYF. The CDR3 region has the DNA TGTGCCAGCAGTCTCTCTCGGGGGGGAACGCAGACCCAGTACTTC.

The chain links TRBV15 to TRBJ2-1; D might be TRBD2 (6 bases). Germline CDR1 reads LNHNV; CDR2 reads YYDKDF (reference sequence). The CDR3 extends over 13 amino acids. Trimming pared 0 bases from V and 7 bases from J, leaving 7 bases between. CDR3 residues: CATSREGGNEQFF. For the CDR3, the DNA is TGTGCCACCAGCAGAGAAGGAGGGAATGAGCAGTTCTTC.

The chain links TRBV4-3 to TRBJ1-3; possibly TRBD1 for D (5 bases). CDR1 LGHNA and CDR2 YSLEER come from the germline V gene. Deletions cut 1 base from V and 0 bases from J, with 16 bases between. This CDR3 has 18 residues. The DNA for the CDR3 is TGCGCCAGCAGCCAAGGGATTAGTAGGGGCCTCTCTGGAAACACCATATATTTT. Residues: CASSQGISRGLSGNTIYF.

V usage is TRBV12-5 and J usage is TRBJ2-1; 9 bases align to TRBD2. The CDR3 covers 16 residues. V gave up 8 bases and J gave up 5 bases; unmatched junction bases: 13. Germline V gene lookup returns CDR1 LGHNT and CDR2 FRNRAP. The CDR3 here is CASSLGEGLADNEQFF. The CDR3 coding sequence is TGTGCTAGTAGTCTTGGGGAGGGACTAGCCGACAATGAGCAGTTCTTC. Combining the CDR3 with reference TRBV12-5 and TRBJ2-1 gives the whole variable domain DARVTQTPRHKVTEMGQEVTMRCQPILGHNTVFWYRQTMMQGLELLAYFRNRAPLDDSGMPKDRFSAEMPDATLATLKIQPSEPRDSAVYFCASSLGEGLADNEQFFGPGTRLTVL.

This clone has just one count. V usage is TRBV10-2 and J usage is TRBJ1-3; D call uncertain. Germline V lookup: CDR1 WSHSY, CDR2 SAAADI. This CDR3 contains 13 residues. Trimming removed 0 bases from V and 10 bases from J, with 10 bases in between. The CDR3 coding sequence is TGCGCCAGCAGTGAGTCCCGAAGGAGTACCATATATTTT. This translates into CASSESRRSTIYF.

The chain employs TRBV18 and TRBJ1-3; 7 bases match TRBD1. V shed 6 bases, J shed 2 bases, and the junction held 7 bases outside the gene matches. This CDR3 spans 15 amino acids. CDR1 is KGHSH and CDR2 is LQKENI in the germline V gene. The CDR3 protein is CASSFDRAPGNTIYF. CDR3 sequence (DNA): TGTGCCAGCTCCTTCGACAGGGCCCCTGGAAACACCATATATTTT.